One and the same sample provided the 31 T cell receptor beta chains below, sequenced in a study of CD8 T cells in ankylosing spondylitis. Whole-study findings and limits: Seemingly distinctive of ankylosing spondylitis blood was a TCR beta motif formed by eight highly homologous variants.

TCRdb recomputed calls from the 5' RACE reads with MiXCR, one row per CDR3 protein. Of approximately 400,000 distinct CDR3 sequences listed, 20% to 30% are singletons. These receptors have no identified antigens. Sequencing was carried out using blood, either unsorted or a sorted T cell fraction (not recorded which). These receptor sequences come from a male donor with ankylosing spondylitis.

This clonotype was recorded many times. The chain links TRBV12-3 or TRBV12-4 to TRBJ2-3, with D possibly matching TRBD2 (5 bases). V was cut by 5 bases and J by 0 bases, with 6 bases left in between. The CDR3 length is 13 residues. The CDR3 DNA sequence: TGTGCCAGCAGTGGGAGCAGCACAGATACGCAGTATTTT. It codes for CASSGSSTDTQYF.

This sequence joins TRBV11-2 and TRBJ2-1, with 7 bases aligning to TRBD1. Germline V lookup: CDR1 SGHAT, CDR2 FQNNGV. V shed 3 bases, J shed 8 bases, and the junction held 7 bases outside the gene matches. There are 14 residues in the CDR3. CDR3 nucleotide sequence: TGTGCCAGCAGCTTTGGGACAGCCGCGGATGAGCAGTTCTTC. Amino acids: CASSFGTAADEQFF.

The J gene is TRBJ1-5, the V gene TRBV27; D is undetermined. The CDR3 runs to 13 residues. Trimming took 2 bases from V and 7 from J, leaving 9 bases between them. Germline CDR1 and CDR2: MNHEY and SMNVEV (reference sequence). In nucleotides, the CDR3 is TGTGCCAGCAGTTTAGGCAGCGAGCAGCCCCAGCATTTT. It yields the protein CASSLGSEQPQHF.

The chain combines TRBV5-1 with TRBJ2-1; 9 bases map to TRBD2. The J segment lost 7 bases and the V segment lost 0 bases, leaving 5 bases of the junction unmatched. The length of the CDR3 is 15 residues. The germline V gene has CDR1 SGHRS and CDR2 YFSETQ. In DNA, the CDR3 is TGCGCCAGCAGCTTGGGAGCGGGAGGAAGTAATGAGCAGTTCTTC. This gives the protein CASSLGAGGSNEQFF. The complete variable domain, with remaining parts taken from reference TRBV5-1 and TRBJ2-1, reads KAGVTQTPRYLIKTRGQQVTLSCSPISGHRSVSWYQQTPGQGLQFLFEYFSETQRNKGNFPGRFSGRQFSNSRSEMNVSTLELGDSALYLCASSLGAGGSNEQFFGPGTRLTVL.

The rearrangement uses TRBV20-1 and TRBJ2-5; 7 bases agree with TRBD2. Looked up from germline, CDR1 is DFQATT and CDR2 is SNEGSKA (reference sequence). The CDR3 extends over 16 amino acids. Trimming took 3 bases from V and 5 from J; bases not matched to a gene: 15. The CDR3 coding sequence is TGCAGTGCTAGTGCGTCTAGCGCTAGCGGACTGGAGACCCAGTACTTC. It yields the protein CSASASSASGLETQYF.

A few counts support this clonotype. J is TRBJ2-7 and V is TRBV5-1; 7 bases are a match to TRBD2. V trimming: 1 base; J trimming: 3 bases; junction bases outside the gene matches: 4. The CDR3 runs 14 residues. The germline gives CDR1 SGHRS, CDR2 YFSETQ. As DNA, the CDR3 is TGCGCCAGCAGCTTGAGGAGCGGGAACTACGAGCAGTACTTC. It specifies CASSLRSGNYEQYF.

This clonotype was observed a handful of times. The chain carries TRBV7-8 and TRBJ2-2; the match to TRBD2 covers 15 bases. The J segment lost 6 bases and the V segment lost 5 bases, leaving 4 bases of the junction unmatched. Germline assignment: CDR1 SGHVS and CDR2 FQNEAQ. This CDR3 region has 16 residues. Here the CDR3 reads CASSLRTSGRAGELFF. CDR3 bases: TGTGCCAGCAGCCTACGGACTAGCGGGAGGGCCGGGGAGCTGTTTTTT.

This clonotype showed up just once. The junction differs from germline at one of its ends, possibly a read error. The V gene is TRBV20-1, the J gene TRBJ1-4; TRBD1 might be the D (5 bases). Germline-derived CDR1 and CDR2 are DFQATT and SNEGSKA (reference sequence). This CDR3 is built from 15 residues. The CDR3 region is CSAGDRAGQNEKLFF. CDR3 nucleotides: TGCAGTGCTGGAGATAGGGCAGGGCAAAATGAAAAACTGTTTTTT.

This chain links TRBV19 with TRBJ1-5; D remains unclear. CDR1 LNHDA and CDR2 SQIVND come from the germline V gene (reference sequence). The CDR3 loop spans 14 amino acids. The V end was cut by 3 bases, the J end by 0 bases, with 6 bases between. In nucleotides, the CDR3 is TGTGCCAGTAGTATTTCTCTTAGCAATCAGCCCCAGCATTTT. This encodes CASSISLSNQPQHF.

This clonotype appeared a few times. In nucleotides, the CDR3 is TGCAGCGTTGGGCTGACTCTGAACACTGAAGCTTTCTTT. This codes for CSVGLTLNTEAFF. The V and J genes are TRBV29-1 and TRBJ1-1; D unclear. This CDR3 comprises 13 residues. Trimming cost V 4 bases and J 0 bases, with 9 bases left between them. Germline values: CDR1 SQVTM, CDR2 ANQGSEA.

The CDR3 nucleotides read TGTGCCGGCCTAGCGCCCGGGAACATTCAGTACTTC. It encodes CAGLAPGNIQYF. This chain joins TRBV2 and TRBJ2-4, with D possibly matching TRBD2 (6 bases). CDR1 is SNHLY, CDR2 FYNNEI, per germline. This CDR3 region has 12 residues. V lost 11 bases and J lost 7, with 15 bases in between. The full variable domain, its missing parts supplied by reference TRBV2 and TRBJ2-4, is EPEVTQTPSHQVTQMGQEVILRCVPISNHLYFYWYRQILGQKVEFLVSFYNNEISEKSEIFDDQFSVERPDGSNFTLKIRSTKLEDSAMYFCAGLAPGNIQYFGAGTRLSVL.

This clonotype was detected a few times. The chain employs TRBV7-9 and TRBJ2-3, with D perhaps matching TRBD1 (6 bases). The V and J ends lost 1 base and 2 bases respectively, with 13 bases between them. The CDR3 totals 16 residues. Germline assignment: CDR1 SEHNR and CDR2 FQNEAQ (reference sequence). CDR3 protein: CASSLVSLGATDTQYF. In DNA, the CDR3 is TGTGCCAGCAGCTTAGTCTCTTTGGGGGCCACAGATACGCAGTATTTT.

This chain links TRBV20-1 with TRBJ2-3; no firm D call. The CDR3 is 11 residues long. Germline V gene sequence: CDR1 DFQATT, CDR2 SNEGSKA (reference sequence). V lost 5 bases and J 3 bases, leaving 6 bases between the germline ends. CDR3 in amino acids: CSALWTDTQYF. As DNA, the CDR3 is TGCAGTGCTTTATGGACAGATACGCAGTATTTT.

In its sample, this clonotype was seen many times. The CDR3 DNA follows: TGTGCCAGCAGCTTATCGGGGATCCCCCAAGAGACCCAGTACTTC. Protein: CASSLSGIPQETQYF. The V call is TRBV7-2, the J call TRBJ2-5; TRBD2 is a possible D gene (5 bases). V lost 2 bases and J 1 base, leaving 11 bases between the germline ends. The CDR3 runs 15 residues. Per the germline V gene, CDR1 is SGHTA and CDR2 is FQGNSA.

This chain connects TRBV15 to TRBJ2-3; the match to TRBD1 covers 7 bases. This CDR3 region has 16 residues. The V segment lost 4 bases and the J segment 4 bases; nucleotides outside the gene matches: 11. CDR1 and CDR2 (germline): LNHNV, YYDKDF (reference sequence). The CDR3: CATSTGRQGVADTQYF. The CDR3 nucleotides are TGTGCCACCAGCACCGGCCGACAGGGCGTCGCAGATACGCAGTATTTT.

The chain combines TRBV10-3 with TRBJ2-6, with 11 positions matching TRBD1. V lost 6 bases, J lost 2 bases, and 3 bases stayed unmatched. Germline CDR1 reads ENHRY; CDR2 reads SYGVKD. This CDR3 region has 16 residues. CDR3 in amino acids: CAIRDRGLAGANVLTF. The CDR3 DNA reads TGTGCCATCAGGGACAGGGGGCTAGCTGGGGCCAACGTCCTGACTTTC.

The chain joins TRBV10-2 to TRBJ1-2; D gene uncertain. The CDR3 sequence is 14 residues long. Germline lookup yields CDR1 WSHSY and CDR2 SAAADI. V lost 7 bases to trimming and J lost 8 bases, with 20 bases between them. The CDR3 nucleotides are TGCGCCAGCACCCCGCTGGCGAGGGCCAGCGGCTACACCTTC. This encodes CASTPLARASGYTF.

V is TRBV7-9 and J is TRBJ2-1; TRBD2 is a possible D gene (5 bases). This CDR3 has 14 residues. Between the trimmed V and J ends, which lost 10 bases and 0 bases, there was a span of 13 bases. Germline V CDR1 and CDR2: SEHNR, FQNEAQ (reference sequence). The CDR3 reads CATTPRDSYNEQFF. As DNA, the CDR3 is TGTGCCACCACCCCGAGGGACTCCTACAATGAGCAGTTCTTC.

There are a few counts of this clonotype. The CDR3 nucleotides are TGTGCCAGCAGCGTAGTGATTCAGCACACTGAAGCTTTCTTT. Encoded protein: CASSVVIQHTEAFF. The rearrangement joins TRBV9 to TRBJ1-1; D unresolved. The germline V and J ends were trimmed by 0 bases and 3 bases, with 9 bases remaining between them. CDR1 and CDR2 (germline): SGDLS, YYNGEE. The CDR3 is 14 amino acids.

This chain joins TRBV12-3 or TRBV12-4 and TRBJ2-2; TRBD1 might be the D (5 bases). Trimming took off 2 bases at V and 1 base at J, with 8 bases between the two ends. CDR3 length: 15 residues. The CDR3 DNA is TGTGCCAGCAGTTTAAGACAGATGAACACCGGGGAGCTGTTTTTT. Translating it yields CASSLRQMNTGELFF.

This clonotype was recorded a few times. The chain combines TRBV28 with TRBJ2-2, with D hard to call. CDR1 MDHEN and CDR2 SYDVKM come from the germline V gene. V lost 5 bases and J 9 bases, leaving 10 bases between the germline ends. The CDR3 sequence is 12 residues long. CDR3: CASSPPTRELFF. CDR3 DNA sequence: TGTGCCAGCAGTCCCCCGACCCGGGAGCTGTTTTTT.

This clonotype has only a few counts. The chain employs TRBV10-3 and TRBJ1-1; unclear D gene. The ends were cut back, 6 bases at V and 2 bases at J, with 10 bases in the middle. The germline V gene encodes CDR1 ENHRY and CDR2 SYGVKD. The CDR3 loop spans 13 amino acids. This CDR3 reads CAIRKTENTEAFF. CDR3 in DNA: TGTGCCATCAGGAAAACAGAAAACACTGAAGCTTTCTTT.

The table lists this clonotype with a few counts. The V gene is TRBV29-1, the J gene TRBJ2-5; 7 bases align to TRBD2. V was clipped by 4 bases and J by 5 bases; unmatched bases: 1. The CDR3 extends over 11 amino acids. The germline CDR1 and CDR2 sequences are SQVTM and ANQGSEA. The CDR3 loop reads CSVGTSETQYF. The CDR3 DNA follows: TGCAGCGTTGGGACTAGTGAGACCCAGTACTTC.

The rearrangement links TRBV7-9 to TRBJ1-5, with D possibly TRBD1 on 5 matching bases. CDR3 size: 14 residues. V lost 4 bases, J lost 3 bases, and 10 bases lay in between. Germline CDR1 and CDR2: SEHNR and FQNEAQ (reference sequence). CDR3 amino acids: CASSWGTDNQPQHF. CDR3 nucleotide sequence: TGTGCCAGCAGCTGGGGGACCGACAATCAGCCCCAGCATTTT.

In its sample, this clonotype was seen a few times. V usage is TRBV7-2 and J usage is TRBJ2-3, with no clear D. Per the germline V gene, CDR1 is SGHTA and CDR2 is FQGNSA. The CDR3 spans 12 residues. V was cut by 8 bases and J by 2 bases, with 8 bases left in between. Here the CDR3 reads CASAITTDTQYF. Written as DNA, the CDR3 is TGTGCCAGCGCCATAACCACAGATACGCAGTATTTT.

V and J are TRBV12-3 or TRBV12-4 and TRBJ1-6, with D possibly TRBD1 on 5 matching bases. The V gene lost 3 bases and the J gene lost 9 bases, with 15 bases spanning the gap. The CDR3 has 15 residues. CDR3 nucleotide sequence: TGTGCCAGCAGTTTGATAGCAGGGCCGGGTTCACCCCTCCACTTT. This sequence encodes CASSLIAGPGSPLHF.

The table lists this clonotype with a few counts. V usage is TRBV12-3 or TRBV12-4 and J usage is TRBJ2-3; D perhaps matches TRBD1 (5 bases). The V end was cut by 4 bases, the J end by 1 base, with 15 bases between. CDR3 length: 16 residues. CDR3 sequence (DNA): TGTGCCAGCAGTTCCCCCCTAGGGGCGGGCACAGATACGCAGTATTTT. It encodes CASSSPLGAGTDTQYF.

This chain links TRBV24-1 with TRBJ1-5; D not resolved. Germline values: CDR1 KGHDR, CDR2 SFDVKD. V gave up 5 bases and J gave up 7 bases, with 14 bases separating them. The length of the CDR3 is 14 residues. The CDR3 is CATSVQGREQPQHF. The CDR3 DNA reads as TGTGCCACCAGTGTTCAAGGCCGGGAGCAGCCCCAGCATTTT.

The chain recombines TRBV5-1 with TRBJ2-4; 7 nucleotides align to TRBD2. This CDR3 region has 14 residues. The germline gives CDR1 SGHRS, CDR2 YFSETQ. V dropped 0 bases and J dropped 7; count of bases not matched to a gene: 4. The CDR3 nucleotides read TGCGCCAGCAGCTTGGAGCGGGATGCGAACATTCAGTACTTC. Residues: CASSLERDANIQYF.

This clonotype was observed a few times. This chain links TRBV3-1 with TRBJ2-7; TRBD1 or TRBD2 may be the D gene (7 bases each). This CDR3 has 16 amino acids. Germline lookup yields CDR1 LGHDT and CDR2 YNNKEL (reference sequence). Trimming took 0 bases from V and 3 from J, leaving 15 bases between them. This CDR3 reads CASSQDLAGGDYEQYF. DNA for the CDR3: TGTGCCAGCAGCCAAGATCTGGCAGGGGGGGACTACGAGCAGTACTTC.

This clonotype was recorded at least ten times. The chain couples TRBV11-2 to TRBJ2-1, with 14 bases matching TRBD2. Losses at the gene ends were 4 bases for V and 4 bases for J; bases not matched to a gene: 9. This CDR3 contains 18 residues. Germline V CDR1 and CDR2: SGHAT, FQNNGV. CDR3 amino acids: CASSSGLAGARRYNEQFF. The CDR3 bases are TGTGCCAGCAGCTCGGGACTAGCGGGAGCCCGGAGGTACAATGAGCAGTTCTTC.